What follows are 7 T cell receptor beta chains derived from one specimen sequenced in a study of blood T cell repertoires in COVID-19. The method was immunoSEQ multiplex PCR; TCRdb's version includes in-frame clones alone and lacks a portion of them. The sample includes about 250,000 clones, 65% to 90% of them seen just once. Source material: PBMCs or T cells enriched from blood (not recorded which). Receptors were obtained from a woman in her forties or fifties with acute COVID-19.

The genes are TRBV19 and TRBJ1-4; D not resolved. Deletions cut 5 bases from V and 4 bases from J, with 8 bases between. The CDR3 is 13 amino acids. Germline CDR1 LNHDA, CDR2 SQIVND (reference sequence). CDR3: CASSSRGNEKLFF. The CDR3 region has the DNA TGTGCCAGTAGTTCGCGCGGTAATGAAAAACTGTTTTTT.

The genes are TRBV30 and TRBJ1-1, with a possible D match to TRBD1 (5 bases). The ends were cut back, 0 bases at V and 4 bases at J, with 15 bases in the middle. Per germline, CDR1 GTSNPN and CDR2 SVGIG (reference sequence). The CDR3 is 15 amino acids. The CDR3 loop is CAWSVDLGGSTEAFF. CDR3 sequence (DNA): TGTGCCTGGAGTGTTGATTTGGGGGGGAGCACTGAAGCTTTCTTT.

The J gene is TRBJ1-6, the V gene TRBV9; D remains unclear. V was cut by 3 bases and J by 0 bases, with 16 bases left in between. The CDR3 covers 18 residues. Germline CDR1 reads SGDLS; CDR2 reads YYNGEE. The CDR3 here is CASSGQSSGSSYNSPLHF. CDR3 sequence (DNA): TGTGCCAGCAGCGGCCAATCATCGGGGAGCTCCTATAATTCACCCCTCCACTTT.

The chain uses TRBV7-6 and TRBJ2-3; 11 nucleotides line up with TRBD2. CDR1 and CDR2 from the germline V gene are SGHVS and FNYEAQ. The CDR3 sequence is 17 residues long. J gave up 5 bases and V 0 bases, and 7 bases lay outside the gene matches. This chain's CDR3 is CASSLAISGGAIDTQYF. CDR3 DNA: TGTGCCAGCAGCTTAGCAATTAGCGGGGGGGCGATAGATACGCAGTATTTT.

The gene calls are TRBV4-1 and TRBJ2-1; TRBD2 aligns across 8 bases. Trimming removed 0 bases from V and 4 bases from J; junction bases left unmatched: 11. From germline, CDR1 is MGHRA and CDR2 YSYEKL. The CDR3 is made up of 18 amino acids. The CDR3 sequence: CASSQDGISGAIYNEQFF. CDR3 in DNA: TGCGCCAGCAGCCAAGACGGAATTAGCGGGGCGATTTACAATGAGCAGTTCTTC.

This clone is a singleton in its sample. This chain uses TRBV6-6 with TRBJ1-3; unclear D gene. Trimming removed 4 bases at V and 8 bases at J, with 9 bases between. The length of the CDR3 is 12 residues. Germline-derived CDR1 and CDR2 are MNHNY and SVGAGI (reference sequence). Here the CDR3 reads CASSWEGDTIYF. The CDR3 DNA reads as TGTGCCAGCAGTTGGGAGGGAGACACCATATATTTT.

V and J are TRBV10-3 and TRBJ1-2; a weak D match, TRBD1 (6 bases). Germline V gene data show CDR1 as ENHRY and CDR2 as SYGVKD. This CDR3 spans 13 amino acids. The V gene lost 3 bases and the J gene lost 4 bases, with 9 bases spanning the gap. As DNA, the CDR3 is TGTGCCATCAGTGACAGGGGAATCTATGGCTACACCTTC. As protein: CAISDRGIYGYTF.